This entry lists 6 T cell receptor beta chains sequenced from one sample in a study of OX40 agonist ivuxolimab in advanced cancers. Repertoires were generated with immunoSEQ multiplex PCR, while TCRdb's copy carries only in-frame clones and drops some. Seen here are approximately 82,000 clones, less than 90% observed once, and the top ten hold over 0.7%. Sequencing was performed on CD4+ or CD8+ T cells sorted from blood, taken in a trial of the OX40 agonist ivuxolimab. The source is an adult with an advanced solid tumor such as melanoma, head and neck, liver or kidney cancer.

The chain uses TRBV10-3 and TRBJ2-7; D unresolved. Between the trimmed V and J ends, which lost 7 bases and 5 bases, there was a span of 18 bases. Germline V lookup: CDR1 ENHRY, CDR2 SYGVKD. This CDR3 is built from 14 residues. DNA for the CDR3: TGTGCCATCATGGGCGGTGGGGTGGGTCACGAGCAGTACTTC. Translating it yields CAIMGGGVGHEQYF.

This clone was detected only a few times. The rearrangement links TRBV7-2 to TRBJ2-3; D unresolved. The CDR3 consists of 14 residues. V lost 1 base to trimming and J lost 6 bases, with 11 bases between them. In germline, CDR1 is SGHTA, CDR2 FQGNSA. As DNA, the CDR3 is TGTGCCAGCAGCTTAGTTACTATAGCCGATACGCAGTATTTT. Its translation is CASSLVTIADTQYF.

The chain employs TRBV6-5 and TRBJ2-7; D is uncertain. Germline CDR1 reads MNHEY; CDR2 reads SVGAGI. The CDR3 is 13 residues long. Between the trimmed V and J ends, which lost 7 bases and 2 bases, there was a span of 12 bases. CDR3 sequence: CASTPDPPYEQYF. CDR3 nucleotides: TGTGCCAGCACCCCCGACCCTCCCTACGAGCAGTACTTC.

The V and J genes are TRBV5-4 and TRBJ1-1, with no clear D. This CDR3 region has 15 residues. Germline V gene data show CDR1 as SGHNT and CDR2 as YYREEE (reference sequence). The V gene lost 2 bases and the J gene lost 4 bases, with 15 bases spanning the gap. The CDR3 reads CASSLPGLTGTEAFF. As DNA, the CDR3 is TGTGCCAGCAGCTTACCGGGCCTCACGGGCACTGAAGCTTTCTTT.

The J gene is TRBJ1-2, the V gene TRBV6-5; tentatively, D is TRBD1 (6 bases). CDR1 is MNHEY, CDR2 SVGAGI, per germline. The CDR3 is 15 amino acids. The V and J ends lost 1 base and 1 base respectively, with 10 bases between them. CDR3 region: CASSYYRDRNYGYTF. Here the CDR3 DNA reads TGTGCCAGCAGTTACTACAGGGACCGTAACTATGGCTACACCTTC.

This CDR3 is CAISEVQSSYEQYF. Written as DNA, the CDR3 is TGTGCCATCAGTGAGGTGCAGAGCTCCTACGAGCAGTACTTC. This sequence joins TRBV10-3 and TRBJ2-7; D unclear. CDR1 ENHRY and CDR2 SYGVKD come from the germline V gene. This CDR3 has 14 amino acids. Deletions cut 2 bases from V and 0 bases from J, with 8 bases between.